One and the same sample provided the 16 T cell receptor beta chains below, sequenced in a study of tumor-infiltrating lymphocytes in localized non-small cell lung cancer. Assay: immunoSEQ multiplex PCR; the TCRdb copy retains only in-frame clones and omits some. The sample consists of roughly 6,000 clones, about 71% of them appearing once. The source material was uninvolved lung tissue not adjacent to the tumor. The origin of the receptors is a human donor with non-small cell lung cancer.

The CDR3 coding sequence is TGTGCCAGCAGCTTAGGATTTGGGGGACTAGCGACCCCCGAGCAGTACTTC. Translating gives CASSLGFGGLATPEQYF. The gene calls are TRBV11-2 and TRBJ2-7; 10 nucleotides line up with TRBD2. V gave up 1 base and J gave up 6 bases; unmatched junction bases: 12. The CDR3 contains 17 residues. CDR1 is SGHAT and CDR2 is FQNNGV in the germline V gene.

The rearrangement uses TRBV19 and TRBJ2-7; 10 bases line up with TRBD1. Unmatched junction bases numbered 5, after V lost 10 bases and J lost 2 bases. The CDR3 extends over 13 amino acids. Looked up from germline, CDR1 is LNHDA and CDR2 is SQIVND (reference sequence). The CDR3 DNA sequence: TGTGCCACCAAAGACAGGGGGCCCTACGAGCAGTACTTC. Protein sequence: CATKDRGPYEQYF.

The chain carries TRBV7-8 and TRBJ1-5; TRBD1 is a possible D gene (6 bases). The CDR3 runs to 14 residues. Germline CDR1 SGHVS, CDR2 FQNEAQ. V was shortened by 5 bases and J by 5 bases, with 13 bases between the two germline ends. CDR3 in amino acids: CASSTNRADQPQHF. The CDR3 bases are TGTGCCAGCAGCACAAACAGGGCTGATCAGCCCCAGCATTTT.

The CDR3 DNA reads as TGCAGCGCCCGGCAGGGGAGCTACGAGCAGTACTTC. As protein: CSARQGSYEQYF. This chain uses TRBV29-1 with TRBJ2-7, with D perhaps TRBD1 (6 bases). The CDR3 runs to 12 residues. The germline V gene encodes CDR1 SQVTM and CDR2 ANQGSEA. Trimming cost V 7 bases and J 3 bases, with 13 bases left between them.

The rearrangement uses TRBV27 and TRBJ2-5; D possibly corresponds to TRBD2 (5 bases). V lost 8 bases and J lost 1, with 17 bases in between. The CDR3 loop spans 15 amino acids. Looked up from germline, CDR1 is MNHEY and CDR2 is SMNVEV (reference sequence). As DNA, the CDR3 is TGTGCCAGCGCCCGCGGGCCTCTCCTCCAAGAGACCCAGTACTTC. Translated, it gives CASARGPLLQETQYF.

In DNA, the CDR3 is TGTGCCAGCAGTTTAAAGCAGGGGGTGCCCTACAATGAGCAGTTCTTC. Its protein is CASSLKQGVPYNEQFF. The rearrangement joins TRBV27 to TRBJ2-1; TRBD1 agrees at 7 bases. V trimming: 2 bases; J trimming: 2 bases; junction bases outside the gene matches: 6. The CDR3 extends over 16 amino acids. Germline values: CDR1 MNHEY, CDR2 SMNVEV (reference sequence).

This rearrangement joins TRBV6-5 to TRBJ2-1; D unclear. Germline CDR1 and CDR2: MNHEY and SVGAGI. Trimming shortened V by 0 bases and J by 4 bases, and 13 bases separated the two germline ends. This CDR3 contains 16 residues. The CDR3 DNA reads TGTGCCAGCAGTTACTCACCCTCCCGAAGATACAATGAGCAGTTCTTC. Translation: CASSYSPSRRYNEQFF.

The rearrangement uses TRBV11-2 and TRBJ2-1; 9 bases are a match to TRBD2. This CDR3 has 15 amino acids. Germline CDR1 is SGHAT and CDR2 is FQNNGV. V shed 3 bases, J shed 7 bases, and the junction held 7 bases outside the gene matches. CDR3 in amino acids: CASSFIAGEGNEQFF. DNA of the CDR3: TGTGCCAGCAGCTTCATAGCGGGGGAAGGTAATGAGCAGTTCTTC.

A few counts support this clone. The chain carries TRBV4-2 and TRBJ2-2, with TRBD1 matching over 8 bases. Per the germline V gene, CDR1 is LGHNA and CDR2 is YNFKEQ. The CDR3 is 18 amino acids. Losses at the gene ends were 1 base for V and 0 bases for J; bases not matched to a gene: 7. This chain's CDR3 is CASSQGPGTGANTGELFF. DNA of the CDR3: TGTGCCAGCAGCCAAGGGCCCGGGACAGGCGCGAACACCGGGGAGCTGTTTTTT.

This clone was counted only a few times. This chain joins TRBV5-4 and TRBJ2-7; 16 bases are a match to TRBD2. Germline CDR1 is SGHNT and CDR2 is YYREEE (reference sequence). There are 16 residues in the CDR3. Trimming cost V 4 bases and J 3 bases; bases outside gene matches: 4. The CDR3 spells CASSPGTSGGVYEQYF. The CDR3 DNA reads as TGTGCCAGCAGCCCCGGGACTAGCGGGGGGGTCTACGAGCAGTACTTC. Using reference TRBV5-4 and TRBJ2-7 for the parts outside the CDR3, the full variable domain is ETGVTQSPTHLIKTRGQQVTLRCSSQSGHNTVSWYQQALGQGPQFIFQYYREEENGRGNFPPRFSGLQFPNYSSELNVNALELDDSALYLCASSPGTSGGVYEQYFGPGTRLTVT.

V usage is TRBV28 and J usage is TRBJ2-3; D is perhaps TRBD1 or TRBD2 (5 bases each). This CDR3 region has 18 residues. The V and J ends lost 3 bases and 4 bases respectively, with 23 bases between them. The V gene's germline CDR1 is MDHEN and CDR2 SYDVKM. This CDR3 is CASSFSPDGTEPSDTQYF. CDR3 nucleotide sequence: TGTGCCAGCAGTTTCTCACCTGACGGGACGGAACCATCAGATACGCAGTATTTT. Based on the CDR3 plus reference TRBV28 and TRBJ2-3, the full variable domain is DVKVTQSSRYLVKRTGEKVFLECVQDMDHENMFWYRQDPGLGLRLIYFSYDVKMKEKGDIPEGYSVSREKKERFSLILESASTNQTSMYLCASSFSPDGTEPSDTQYFGPGTRLTVL.

The chain uses TRBV6-5 and TRBJ2-2, with TRBD2 matching over 7 bases. V was clipped by 8 bases and J by 4 bases; unmatched bases: 10. CDR1 is MNHEY, CDR2 SVGAGI, per germline. This CDR3 is 15 amino acids long. CDR3: CASRSLGGGTGELFF. Here the CDR3 DNA reads TGTGCCAGCCGGTCCCTAGGCGGGGGCACCGGGGAGCTGTTTTTT.

The chain recombines TRBV7-9 with TRBJ2-7; D ambiguous. The CDR3 is made up of 12 amino acids. The germline V gene has CDR1 SEHNR and CDR2 FQNEAQ (reference sequence). V lost 4 bases to trimming and J lost 2 bases, with 6 bases between them. The CDR3 sequence is CASSSEAYEQYF. As DNA, the CDR3 is TGTGCCAGCAGCTCCGAGGCCTACGAGCAGTACTTC.

This chain uses TRBV9 with TRBJ1-2; 10 bases align to TRBD1. Trimming cost V 3 bases and J 4 bases; bases outside gene matches: 3. This CDR3 region has 14 residues. CDR1 is SGDLS and CDR2 is YYNGEE in the germline V gene. CDR3 loop: CASSGRDRGYGYTF. CDR3 nucleotides: TGTGCCAGCAGCGGCCGGGACAGGGGCTATGGCTACACCTTC.

V gene TRBV28 combines with J gene TRBJ1-2, with a weak D call TRBD1 (5 bases). CDR1 MDHEN and CDR2 SYDVKM come from the germline V gene. CDR3 length: 13 residues. V lost 6 bases, J lost 3 bases, and 11 bases lay in between. The DNA of the CDR3 is TGTGCCAGCAGCTCCGACAGCGACTATGGCTACACCTTC. Translation: CASSSDSDYGYTF.

This clone has more than one count but fewer than ten. The rearrangement uses TRBV7-2 and TRBJ1-1; 9 nucleotides align to TRBD1. In germline, CDR1 is SGHTA, CDR2 FQGNSA. The CDR3 length is 14 residues. Trimming removed 5 bases from V and 1 base from J; junction bases left unmatched: 2. CDR3 DNA: TGTGCCAGCAGCCCGACAGGGGGGAACACTGAAGCTTTCTTT. This codes for CASSPTGGNTEAFF.